Following are 23 T cell receptor beta chains from one sample sequenced in a study of graft-versus-host responses after intestinal transplantation. No antigen has been assigned to these receptors. Method: immunoSEQ multiplex PCR; TCRdb's copy keeps in-frame clones and lacks some. This table holds about 92,000 clones, over 80% found once. This specimen consisted of unstimulated CD8+ T cells sorted from spleen or lymph node cells, obtained before intestinal transplant. The source of these receptors is a human donor who received an intestinal transplant.

V usage is TRBV7-9 and J usage is TRBJ2-2, with 8 bases that match TRBD1. V lost 5 bases to trimming and J lost 1 base; unmatched junction nucleotides: 6. CDR1 and CDR2 from the germline V gene are SEHNR and FQNEAQ (reference sequence). This CDR3 is 16 amino acids long. For the CDR3, the DNA is TGTGCCAGCAGCGGGACCGGGACAGGGAACACCGGGGAGCTGTTTTTT. Its protein is CASSGTGTGNTGELFF.

This chain uses TRBV5-1 with TRBJ1-2; D remains ambiguous. V lost 1 base and J lost 8, with 12 bases in between. This CDR3 has 13 amino acids. Germline lookup yields CDR1 SGHRS and CDR2 YFSETQ. For the CDR3, the DNA is TGCGCCAGCAGCTTGTCCCCAATCCTCGGCTACACCTTC. This translates into CASSLSPILGYTF.

The CDR3 region is CASSLVDTQYF. CDR3 nucleotides: TGTGCCAGCAGCTTAGTGGATACGCAGTATTTT. V usage is TRBV11-3 and J usage is TRBJ2-3; D is unresolved. This CDR3 is built from 11 residues. V lost 1 base, J lost 6 bases, and 2 bases lay in between. Germline CDR1 SGHNT, CDR2 YENEEA.

CDR3 protein: CSVPDGTQETQYF. CDR3 bases: TGCAGCGTTCCGGACGGCACTCAAGAGACCCAGTACTTC. The rearrangement joins TRBV29-1 to TRBJ2-5; D not resolved. V lost 5 bases and J 2 bases, leaving 12 bases between the germline ends. The V gene's germline CDR1 is SQVTM and CDR2 ANQGSEA. The CDR3 is 13 amino acids.

The chain has TRBV27 and TRBJ1-2; the D is unclear. There are 14 residues in the CDR3. Per the germline V gene, CDR1 is MNHEY and CDR2 is SMNVEV (reference sequence). Trimming removed 2 bases at V and 1 base at J, with 8 bases between. The CDR3 loop is CASSLDAGNYGYTF. DNA for the CDR3: TGTGCCAGCAGTTTAGACGCGGGTAACTATGGCTACACCTTC.

The rearrangement links TRBV6-5 to TRBJ1-2, with D possibly being TRBD1 (5 bases). This CDR3 has 14 amino acids. Trimming stripped 8 bases from V and 10 bases from J, with 23 bases between. Germline assignment: CDR1 MNHEY and CDR2 SVGAGI. The chain's CDR3 is CASSGDGVGLDYTF. The DNA for the CDR3 is TGTGCCAGCTCGGGGGACGGAGTTGGGTTAGACTACACCTTC.

This chain joins TRBV28 and TRBJ2-3; D may be TRBD1 or TRBD2 (5 bases each). CDR3 length: 14 amino acids. CDR1 and CDR2 (germline): MDHEN, SYDVKM. V lost 2 bases and J lost 4, with 10 bases in between. The CDR3 nucleotides read TGTGCCAGCAGTTTAACGGGACGAGCAGATACGCAGTATTTT. It specifies CASSLTGRADTQYF.

The chain combines TRBV5-1 with TRBJ2-7; D possibly corresponds to TRBD2 (6 bases). CDR3 length: 15 amino acids. The germline gives CDR1 SGHRS, CDR2 YFSETQ. Trimming cost V 0 bases and J 1 base, with 11 bases left between them. DNA for the CDR3: TGCGCCAGCAGCTTGGATCGGGGGAGGTCCTACGAGCAGTACTTC. Amino acid sequence: CASSLDRGRSYEQYF. The complete variable domain, with remaining parts taken from reference TRBV5-1 and TRBJ2-7, reads KAGVTQTPRYLIKTRGQQVTLSCSPISGHRSVSWYQQTPGQGLQFLFEYFSETQRNKGNFPGRFSGRQFSNSRSEMNVSTLELGDSALYLCASSLDRGRSYEQYFGPGTRLTVT.

The chain employs TRBV7-9 and TRBJ2-2; a weak D match, TRBD2 (6 bases). Trimming shortened V by 2 bases and J by 2 bases, and 15 bases separated the two germline ends. Germline V gene data show CDR1 as SEHNR and CDR2 as FQNEAQ (reference sequence). The CDR3 covers 17 residues. The CDR3 coding sequence is TGTGCCAGCAGCTTATTCGCCCTAGCGCTTAACACCGGGGAGCTGTTTTTT. It is translated as CASSLFALALNTGELFF.

This rearrangement joins TRBV13 to TRBJ2-7; maybe TRBD1 (5 bases). Trimming removed 3 bases at V and 9 bases at J, with 15 bases between. This CDR3 comprises 13 residues. Germline lookup yields CDR1 PRHDT and CDR2 FYEKMQ (reference sequence). CDR3 protein: CASSLGRVDVQYF. CDR3 bases: TGTGCCAGCAGCTTGGGCAGGGTAGATGTGCAGTACTTC.

This CDR3 is CASSLVRGRNEQFF. The CDR3 DNA follows: TGTGCCAGCAGCTTGGTCAGGGGGCGGAATGAGCAGTTCTTC. The chain employs TRBV5-6 and TRBJ2-1, with 8 bases identical to TRBD1. The CDR3 length is 14 residues. V shed 0 bases and J 7 bases; nucleotides not matched to a gene: 3. Germline CDR1 and CDR2: SGHDT and YYEEEE. The entire variable domain, with the rest obtained from reference TRBV5-6 and TRBJ2-1, is as follows: DAGVTQSPTHLIKTRGQQVTLRCSPKSGHDTVSWYQQALGQGPQFIFQYYEEEERQRGNFPDRFSGHQFPNYSSELNVNALLLGDSALYLCASSLVRGRNEQFFGPGTRLTVL.

CDR3 amino acids: CASSVEAQETQYF. CDR3 in DNA: TGTGCCAGCAGTGTTGAGGCCCAAGAGACCCAGTACTTC. The chain joins TRBV2 to TRBJ2-5; D is unclear. The ends were cut back, 4 bases at V and 1 base at J, with 7 bases in the middle. Germline CDR1 and CDR2: SNHLY and FYNNEI. CDR3 length: 13 residues. Variable domain in full (rest from reference TRBV2 and TRBJ2-5): EPEVTQTPSHQVTQMGQEVILRCVPISNHLYFYWYRQILGQKVEFLVSFYNNEISEKSEIFDDQFSVERPDGSNFTLKIRSTKLEDSAMYFCASSVEAQETQYFGPGTRLLVL.

The chain uses TRBV11-2 and TRBJ2-5, with D possibly TRBD1 on 5 matching bases. This CDR3 contains 12 residues. Deletions cut 9 bases from V and 2 bases from J, with 10 bases between. Germline values: CDR1 SGHAT, CDR2 FQNNGV. The CDR3 spells CASQTEQETQYF. In DNA form, the CDR3 reads TGTGCCAGTCAGACAGAGCAAGAGACCCAGTACTTC. Full variable domain (remainder filled in from reference TRBV11-2 and TRBJ2-5): EAGVAQSPRYKIIEKRQSVAFWCNPISGHATLYWYQQILGQGPKLLIQFQNNGVVDDSQLPKDRFSAERLKGVDSTLKIQPAKLEDSAVYLCASQTEQETQYFGPGTRLLVL.

The CDR3 region is CASSPGGGNIQYF. The CDR3 DNA is TGTGCCAGCAGCCCCGGTGGTGGAAACATTCAGTACTTC. The chain links TRBV9 to TRBJ2-4, with D unresolved. The V gene's germline CDR1 is SGDLS and CDR2 YYNGEE. V shed 4 bases and J shed 6 bases, with 11 bases lying between them. There are 13 residues in the CDR3.

This chain links TRBV27 with TRBJ2-7, with D possibly matching TRBD2 (6 bases). Deletions cut 5 bases from V and 2 bases from J, with 19 bases between. Germline lookup yields CDR1 MNHEY and CDR2 SMNVEV (reference sequence). This CDR3 is 16 amino acids long. In DNA form, the CDR3 reads TGTGCCAGCAGTGACTACTGGCGGGGAGAGACCTACGAGCAGTACTTC. Translated, it gives CASSDYWRGETYEQYF.

The chain links TRBV9 to TRBJ1-3; possibly TRBD1 for D (5 bases). This CDR3 is 15 amino acids long. Between the trimmed V and J ends, which lost 2 bases and 7 bases, there was a span of 16 bases. Per the germline V gene, CDR1 is SGDLS and CDR2 is YYNGEE. Written as DNA, the CDR3 is TGTGCCAGCAGCGTCGGCGGGGCATCGGGGAACACCATATATTTT. This sequence encodes CASSVGGASGNTIYF.

The J gene is TRBJ2-2, the V gene TRBV5-1; unclear D gene. The germline V and J ends were trimmed by 0 bases and 6 bases, with 3 bases remaining between them. The germline CDR1 and CDR2 sequences are SGHRS and YFSETQ. CDR3 length: 12 residues. The CDR3 loop is CASSLVSGELFF. The CDR3 region has the DNA TGCGCCAGCAGCTTGGTGTCCGGGGAGCTGTTTTTT.

This chain links TRBV7-3 with TRBJ2-2; 9 positions agree with TRBD2. From germline, CDR1 is SGHTA and CDR2 FQGTGA. This CDR3 has 19 amino acids. Losses at the gene ends were 5 bases for V and 7 bases for J; bases not matched to a gene: 20. As DNA, the CDR3 is TGTGCCAGCAGCCCTCGTTCCTGTTCGGGACTAGCCTTCGGCGGGGAGCTGTTTTTT. Protein: CASSPRSCSGLAFGGELFF.

This sequence joins TRBV6-5 and TRBJ2-1; no firm D call. The length of the CDR3 is 11 residues. Trimming stripped 6 bases from V and 6 bases from J, with 6 bases between. Germline V CDR1 and CDR2: MNHEY, SVGAGI. The DNA of the CDR3 is TGTGCCAGCAGATCACTCAATGAGCAGTTCTTC. This translates into CASRSLNEQFF.

The V and J genes are TRBV6-5 and TRBJ2-7, with D possibly TRBD2 on 6 matching bases. The V gene lost 2 bases and the J gene lost 3 bases, with 14 bases spanning the gap. CDR3 length: 15 residues. The V gene's germline CDR1 is MNHEY and CDR2 SVGAGI. DNA for the CDR3: TGTGCCAGCAGTTACGGGCGGGGTGCCGGCTACGAGCAGTACTTC. Translation: CASSYGRGAGYEQYF.

This chain uses TRBV14 with TRBJ1-6; D uncertain. The CDR3 runs 17 residues. Germline V gives CDR1 SGHDN, CDR2 FVKESK. Trimming removed 0 bases at V and 4 bases at J, with 13 bases between. The CDR3 region is CASSQDRRTEYNSPLHF. The CDR3 nucleotides read TGTGCCAGCAGCCAAGATCGGCGGACTGAGTATAATTCACCCCTCCACTTT.

This sequence joins TRBV6-5 and TRBJ2-5, with TRBD1 identical over 11 bases. The J call may be incorrect, as the DNA end agrees better with TRBJ2-7. In germline, CDR1 is MNHEY, CDR2 SVGAGI. The CDR3 spans 14 residues. CDR3 bases: TGTGCCAGCAGTGGACGGGACAGGGGGGACGAGCAGTACTTC. Its protein product is CASSGRDRGDEQYF.

This sequence joins TRBV4-1 and TRBJ2-5; 7 bases line up with TRBD2. CDR1 is MGHRA, CDR2 YSYEKL, per germline. This CDR3 is built from 13 residues. The trim removed 6 bases at V and 2 bases at J, leaving 3 bases unmatched. The CDR3 nucleotides read TGCGCCAGCAGAGCCGGGGGGCAAGAGACCCAGTACTTC. Protein: CASRAGGQETQYF.